These 2 T cell receptor beta chains were all obtained from the same sample, sequenced in a study of T cells in Graves' hyperthyroidism and ophthalmopathy. From RNA transcripts, TCR beta CDR3 regions were amplified. Researchers ran a first-round RT-PCR on the TCR CDR3 using the HTBI primer set. One entry per CDR3 protein results from TCRdb running MiXCR on the multiplex PCR reads. Found here are 500,000 to 600,000 distinct CDR3 sequences, just under 20% of them singletons; the top ten hold roughly 47%. Sequences were obtained from blood. These receptors were obtained from a middle-aged man with Graves' ophthalmopathy.

This clonotype was counted between two and nine times. The CDR3 sequence is CASNLQTSNEKLFF. The CDR3 bases are TGTGCCAGCAACCTACAGACGTCGAATGAAAAACTGTTTTTT. This chain joins TRBV6-1 and TRBJ1-4; no firm D call. The V and J ends lost 7 bases and 5 bases respectively, with 14 bases between them. Germline values: CDR1 MNHNS, CDR2 SASEGT. This CDR3 is built from 14 residues.

This clonotype was recorded a few times. V usage is TRBV19 and J usage is TRBJ2-5, with D perhaps matching TRBD2 (5 bases). Germline values: CDR1 LNHDA, CDR2 SQIVND (reference sequence). V was trimmed by 3 bases and J by 0 bases, leaving 17 bases between them. The CDR3 consists of 17 residues. The CDR3 here is CASSILPGLTYQETQYF. The CDR3 coding sequence is TGTGCCAGTAGTATCCTCCCTGGACTGACGTACCAAGAGACCCAGTACTTC.